Each of the 18 T cell receptor beta chains below was sequenced from the same sample in a study of regulatory T cells in long-lasting Graves disease. Stated time point: persistent/refractory GD, antithyroid drugs over 5 years with positive TRAb. The TCR library was made from RNA extracted from PBMCs. Sequencing libraries for TCR beta were prepared with iRepertoire HTBI primers and Arm-PCR of CDR3 regions. TCRdb called the multiplex PCR reads again in MiXCR, with one record for every CDR3 protein. Among about 470,000 distinct CDR3 sequences, roughly 21% were seen once, and the ten largest hold roughly 7%. The material was peripheral blood mononuclear cells (PBMCs), obtained when the disease was refractory, from a patient treated with antithyroid drugs. The receptors derive from a female donor with Graves disease.

In its sample, this clonotype was seen many times. This chain uses TRBV20-1 with TRBJ1-6; D not resolved. Trimming took 2 bases from V and 1 from J, leaving 12 bases between them. The CDR3 covers 16 residues. Germline values: CDR1 DFQATT, CDR2 SNEGSKA (reference sequence). CDR3 in amino acids: CSARRSGGSYNSPLHF. In DNA form, the CDR3 reads TGCAGTGCTAGACGGTCCGGTGGGTCCTATAATTCACCCCTCCACTTT.

This clonotype has more than one count but fewer than ten. The chain is built from TRBV20-1 and TRBJ1-2, with D perhaps TRBD1 (5 bases). Between the trimmed V and J ends, which lost 5 bases and 4 bases, there was a span of 11 bases. The CDR3 contains 12 residues. Germline CDR1 and CDR2: DFQATT and SNEGSKA (reference sequence). CDR3 nucleotide sequence: TGCAGTGCTCCCCGGGGGGTCTATGGCTACACCTTC. Its protein is CSAPRGVYGYTF.

This clonotype was counted between two and nine times. The gene calls are TRBV20-1 and TRBJ1-2, with D maybe TRBD1 (6 bases). CDR1 DFQATT and CDR2 SNEGSKA come from the germline V gene (reference sequence). V lost 3 bases, J lost 8 bases, and 19 bases lay in between. The CDR3 has 14 residues. CDR3 nucleotide sequence: TGCAGTGCTAGGGGCGGGGGCCTTATCAAGGGCTACACCTTC. This sequence encodes CSARGGGLIKGYTF.

V is TRBV7-9 and J is TRBJ1-2, with D unclear. Per the germline V gene, CDR1 is SEHNR and CDR2 is FQNEAQ (reference sequence). Trimming removed 8 bases at V and 3 bases at J, with 16 bases between. The CDR3 length is 14 residues. The CDR3 here is CASEVQPEDYGYTF. As DNA, the CDR3 is TGTGCCAGCGAAGTCCAGCCGGAAGACTATGGCTACACCTTC.

This clonotype was counted at least ten times. The gene calls are TRBV20-1 and TRBJ1-4; D is undetermined. CDR1 and CDR2 from the germline V gene are DFQATT and SNEGSKA (reference sequence). The CDR3 runs 15 residues. V gave up 3 bases and J gave up 0 bases, with 11 bases separating them. CDR3 region: CSASRRVATNEKLFF. CDR3 sequence (DNA): TGCAGTGCTAGTCGGCGGGTTGCAACTAATGAAAAACTGTTTTTT.

The gene calls are TRBV6-2 or TRBV6-3 and TRBJ1-5, with D possibly being TRBD1 (5 bases). Per germline, CDR1 MNHEY and CDR2 SVGEGT. The CDR3 has 16 residues. V dropped 0 bases and J dropped 6 bases, with 15 bases sitting between them. In DNA, the CDR3 is TGTGCCAGCAGTTACTCGACGGGGGAACTTGGTCAGCCCCAGCATTTT. Amino acids: CASSYSTGELGQPQHF.

This clonotype appeared once. The chain combines TRBV4-2 with TRBJ1-5; D is perhaps TRBD1 (5 bases). CDR3 length: 14 amino acids. V dropped 4 bases and J dropped 3 bases, with 10 bases sitting between them. The germline V gene encodes CDR1 LGHNA and CDR2 YNFKEQ. The CDR3 region has the DNA TGTGCCAGCAGCCCCAGACAGAACAATCAGCCCCAGCATTTT. Amino acid sequence: CASSPRQNNQPQHF.

In this sample, this clonotype turned up a few times. This chain joins TRBV20-1 and TRBJ1-5; unclear D gene. Germline V gene data show CDR1 as DFQATT and CDR2 as SNEGSKA (reference sequence). There are 16 residues in the CDR3. V dropped 5 bases and J dropped 0 bases, with 17 bases sitting between them. The CDR3 protein is CSAVLKALYSNQPQHF. CDR3 coding DNA: TGCAGTGCTGTCCTAAAGGCTCTTTATAGCAATCAGCCCCAGCATTTT.

The chain has TRBV4-1 and TRBJ2-5; D possibly matches TRBD1 or TRBD2 (5 bases each). Looked up from germline, CDR1 is MGHRA and CDR2 is YSYEKL. The V and J ends lost 8 bases and 3 bases respectively, with 7 bases between them. The CDR3 loop spans 11 amino acids. The chain's CDR3 is CASGGEETQYF. CDR3 nucleotides: TGCGCCAGCGGGGGTGAAGAGACCCAGTACTTC.

The sample holds a few counts of this clonotype. This rearrangement joins TRBV3-1 to TRBJ1-3; TRBD1 might be the D (5 bases). The length of the CDR3 is 13 residues. The V gene lost 0 bases and the J gene lost 8 bases, with 8 bases spanning the gap. Germline V gene data show CDR1 as LGHDT and CDR2 as YNNKEL (reference sequence). DNA of the CDR3: TGTGCCAGCAGCCAAGATTGGGGCTACACCATATATTTT. Amino acids: CASSQDWGYTIYF.

The genes are TRBV7-8 and TRBJ1-5; 7 nucleotides agree with TRBD1. This CDR3 region has 15 residues. Germline CDR1 is SGHVS and CDR2 is FQNEAQ. The trim removed 5 bases at V and 1 base at J, leaving 5 bases unmatched. CDR3 DNA: TGTGCCAGCAGCGCGACAGGGAGGAGCAATCAGCCCCAGCATTTT. Translation gives CASSATGRSNQPQHF.

This clonotype came up a few times. The chain employs TRBV28 and TRBJ2-7; tentatively, D is TRBD1 or TRBD2 (5 bases each). The CDR3 is made up of 14 amino acids. Trimming shortened V by 3 bases and J by 1 base, and 10 bases separated the two germline ends. Germline CDR1 MDHEN, CDR2 SYDVKM. The CDR3 DNA is TGTGCCAGCAGTTTCCTGGGGACGTCCTACGAGCAGTACTTC. Protein: CASSFLGTSYEQYF.

The table lists this clonotype with a count of one. The genes are TRBV7-3 and TRBJ2-1; TRBD2 matches at 13 bases. This CDR3 has 16 amino acids. V lost 1 base to trimming and J lost 3 bases; unmatched junction nucleotides: 0. Germline V gene lookup returns CDR1 SGHTA and CDR2 FQGTGA. The CDR3 sequence is CASSLRTSGSYNEQFF. The CDR3 DNA sequence: TGTGCCAGCAGCTTAAGGACTAGCGGGAGCTACAATGAGCAGTTCTTC.

There are many counts of this clonotype. The chain recombines TRBV12-3 or TRBV12-4 with TRBJ1-2; maybe TRBD1 (6 bases). The CDR3 loop spans 15 amino acids. The ends were cut back, 3 bases at V and 4 bases at J, with 15 bases in the middle. The CDR3 here is CASSLGAGKGYGYTF. In nucleotides, the CDR3 is TGTGCCAGCAGTTTGGGGGCAGGCAAAGGCTATGGCTACACCTTC.

The V and J genes are TRBV9 and TRBJ2-7; 13 nucleotides agree with TRBD2. The V and J ends lost 4 bases and 7 bases, in that order; junction bases with no gene match: 11. This CDR3 spans 16 amino acids. In germline, CDR1 is SGDLS, CDR2 YYNGEE. The CDR3 coding sequence is TGTGCCAGCAGCCCACGACTAGCGGGAGGAATTGTGGAGCAGTACTTC. Translating gives CASSPRLAGGIVEQYF.

This chain links TRBV19 with TRBJ2-5; TRBD2 matches 8 bases. The CDR3 totals 13 residues. The germline V gene encodes CDR1 LNHDA and CDR2 SQIVND (reference sequence). The V and J ends lost 8 bases and 5 bases, in that order; junction bases with no gene match: 7. CDR3: CASGGLGLETQYF. CDR3 sequence (DNA): TGTGCCAGTGGGGGACTAGGGCTTGAGACCCAGTACTTC. Full variable domain (outside the CDR3, taken from reference TRBV19 and TRBJ2-5): DGGITQSPKYLFRKEGQNVTLSCEQNLNHDAMYWYRQDPGQGLRLIYYSQIVNDFQKGDIAEGYSVSREKKESFPLTVTSAQKNPTAFYLCASGGLGLETQYFGPGTRLLVL.

The chain recombines TRBV6-2 or TRBV6-3 with TRBJ2-7; 8 bases fit TRBD1. From germline, CDR1 is MNHEY and CDR2 SVGEGT. This CDR3 has 16 amino acids. After removal of 8 bases from V and 0 bases from J, the junction contained 12 bases not matched to a gene. The CDR3 DNA reads TGTGCCAGCCTGACCTTCCGGACAGGGAGCTCCTACGAGCAGTACTTC. Protein product: CASLTFRTGSSYEQYF.

This clonotype has only a few counts. This chain connects TRBV28 to TRBJ1-3, with D uncertain. Trimming pared 6 bases from V and 0 bases from J, leaving 9 bases between. Germline loops: CDR1 MDHEN, CDR2 SYDVKM. The CDR3 loop spans 14 amino acids. In DNA form, the CDR3 reads TGTGCCAGCAGCGTGCCGGACTCTGGAAACACCATATATTTT. Protein product: CASSVPDSGNTIYF.